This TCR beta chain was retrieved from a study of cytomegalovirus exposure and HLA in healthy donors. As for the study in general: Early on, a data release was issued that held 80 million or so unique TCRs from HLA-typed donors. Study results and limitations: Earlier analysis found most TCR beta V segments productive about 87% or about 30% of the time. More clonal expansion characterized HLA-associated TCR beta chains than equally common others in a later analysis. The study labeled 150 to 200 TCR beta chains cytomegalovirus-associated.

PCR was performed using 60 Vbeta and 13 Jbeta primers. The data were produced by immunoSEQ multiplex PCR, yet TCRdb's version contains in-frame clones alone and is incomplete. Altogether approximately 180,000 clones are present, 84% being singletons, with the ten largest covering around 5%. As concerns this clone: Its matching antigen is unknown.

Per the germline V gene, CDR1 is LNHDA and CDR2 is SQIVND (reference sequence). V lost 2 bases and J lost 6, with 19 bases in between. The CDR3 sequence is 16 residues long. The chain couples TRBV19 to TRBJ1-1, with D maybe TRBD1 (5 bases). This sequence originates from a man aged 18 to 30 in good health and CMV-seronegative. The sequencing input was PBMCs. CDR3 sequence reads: CASSISLWGTGAEAFF. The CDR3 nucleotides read TGTGCCAGTAGTATAAGTTTATGGGGGACGGGAGCTGAAGCTTTCTTT. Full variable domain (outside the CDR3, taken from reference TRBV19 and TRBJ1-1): DGGITQSPKYLFRKEGQNVTLSCEQNLNHDAMYWYRQDPGQGLRLIYYSQIVNDFQKGDIAEGYSVSREKKESFPLTVTSAQKNPTAFYLCASSISLWGTGAEAFFGQGTRLTVV.